This TCR beta chain was profiled in a study of T cell responses to AZD1222 COVID-19 vaccine. Germline lookup yields CDR1 MRHNA and CDR2 SNTAGT. V was clipped by 1 base and J by 4 bases; unmatched bases: 9. CDR3 size: 17 residues. The assay was immunoSEQ multiplex PCR, and TCRdb's table has in-frame clones only and misses some. The sample consists of approximately 110,000 clones, 92% of them appearing once. The genes are TRBV6-4 and TRBJ2-3, with 9 nucleotides matching TRBD2. The origin of this receptor is an adult who received the AZD1222 COVID-19 vaccine. Material: peripheral blood, obtained 28 days after the second AZD1222 dose. CDR3 loop: CASSDWASGTGADTQYF. For the CDR3, the DNA is TGTGCCAGCAGTGACTGGGCTAGCGGGACGGGTGCAGATACGCAGTATTTT.